One and the same sample provided the 19 T cell receptor beta chains below, sequenced in a study of T cell clonality in common variable immunodeficiency (dated by TCRdb to between 2015 and 2017). The library was made by the immunoSEQ multiplex PCR assay. The clones in this table, taken by TCRdb from immuneACCESS, are in-frame only. Not every clone is retained; where verified, under half of the shortfall comes from an unresolved V gene, and the cause of the rest is unknown. This sample shows around 30,000 clones, and none of them turns up only once. 3.8% of the sample lies in the top ten. The sequenced sample consisted of peripheral blood mononuclear cells. The receptors here all came from a person between 18 and 75 years old in good health.

This clone was observed many times. The read ends 3 residues early relative to the CDR3; the germline J gene fills the gap. V and J are TRBV11-2 and TRBJ2-7; no definite D call. Germline-derived CDR1 and CDR2 are SGHAT and FQNNGV. The germline V and J ends were trimmed by 0 bases and 3 bases, with 12 bases remaining between them. This CDR3 spans 15 amino acids. CDR3 amino acids: CASSLDIQERYEQYF. CDR3 bases read: TGTGCCAGCAGCTTAGATATTCAGGAACGCTACGAG.

The table lists this clone with many counts. CDR3 sequence: CASSASGQAYNEQFF. CDR3 DNA (partial): TGTGCCAGCAGCGCCTCAGGGCAAGCCTACAATGAG. The rearrangement joins TRBV9 to TRBJ2-1; D might be TRBD1 (5 bases). The CDR3 end is not reached by the read, which stops 3 residues before it; the germline J gene fills it in. CDR1 SGDLS and CDR2 YYNGEE come from the germline V gene. Trimming removed 3 bases from V and 2 bases from J, with 12 bases in between. The CDR3 is made up of 15 amino acids.

This clone was counted ten times or more. Read data end 3 residues before the CDR3 end; the end is taken from the germline J gene. V gene TRBV19 combines with J gene TRBJ2-1, with 9 bases identical to TRBD2. Germline lookup yields CDR1 LNHDA and CDR2 SQIVND (reference sequence). The CDR3 consists of 17 residues. The V and J ends lost 5 bases and 4 bases, in that order; junction bases with no gene match: 12. The sequenced part of the CDR3 DNA is TGTGCCAGTAGTCCTAGAATGGGACTAGCTCCTTACAATGAG. It codes for CASSPRMGLAPYNE. The CDR3 as a whole reads CASSPRMGLAPYNEQFF.

This clone was seen many times. From the germline J gene comes the end of the CDR3, since the read stops 3 residues before it. The chain has TRBV7-3 and TRBJ2-2; perhaps TRBD2 as D (6 bases). The CDR3 has 13 amino acids. Per the germline V gene, CDR1 is SGHTA and CDR2 is FQGTGA. Trimming took off 5 bases at V and 5 bases at J, with 9 bases between the two ends. The CDR3 sequence: CASSLGGTGELFF. The CDR3 DNA, read in part, is TGTGCCAGCAGCCTGGGGGGTACCGGGGAG.

This clone was observed at least ten times. Sequencing ends 3 residues short of the CDR3 end; the germline J gene provides the rest. The chain links TRBV15 to TRBJ2-2; 11 nucleotides agree with TRBD2. The CDR3 contains 16 residues. From germline, CDR1 is LNHNV and CDR2 YYDKDF (reference sequence). The trim removed 5 bases at V and 6 bases at J, leaving 8 bases unmatched. The CDR3 spells CATSVELAGVAGELFF. CDR3 DNA (partial): TGTGCCACCAGCGTAGAACTAGCGGGAGTGGCCGGGGAG.

There are a few counts of this clone. Sequencing ends 3 residues short of the CDR3 end; the germline J gene provides the rest. The rearrangement links TRBV5-6 to TRBJ1-2, with unresolved D. The germline V gene encodes CDR1 SGHDT and CDR2 YYEEEE. The CDR3 spans 14 residues. The CDR3 DNA, read in part, is TGTGCCAGCAGCTTGTACAGCAGCACAGATACC. Protein sequence: CASSLYSSTDT. The complete CDR3 reads CASSLYSSTDTYTF.

The table lists this clone with many counts. The CDR3 end falls 3 residues outside the read, so it is completed with the germline J gene. The chain joins TRBV27 to TRBJ2-5, with 8 bases aligning to TRBD2. Germline CDR1 is MNHEY and CDR2 is SMNVEV (reference sequence). With V trimmed by 5 bases and J by 7 bases, 12 bases remained unmatched. The CDR3 has 15 residues. Partial CDR3 DNA: TGTGCCAGCAGTCTGAGTGGGACTAGTCCTTTGACC. Protein product: CASSLSGTSPLT. The complete CDR3 sequence is CASSLSGTSPLTQYF.

Worth noting for this clone: Coverage ceases 3 residues before the CDR3 finishes, and the germline J gene fills in the end. The V call is TRBV19, the J call TRBJ2-3; D might be TRBD1 (5 bases). Germline CDR1 reads LNHDA; CDR2 reads SQIVND (reference sequence). The CDR3 is 15 residues long. CDR3 DNA, as far as it was read: TGTGCCAGTAGTATAGCAGGGTATAGCAATCAGCCG. Amino acid sequence: CASSIAGYSNQP. In full, the CDR3 is CASSIAGYSNQPQYF.

This clone occurred many times. The CDR3 goes on 3 residues after the read ends, and that part is filled in from the germline J gene. This chain joins TRBV19 and TRBJ1-6; 8 positions match TRBD1. This CDR3 is 15 amino acids long. Germline CDR1 LNHDA, CDR2 SQIVND (reference sequence). V dropped 2 bases and J dropped 6; count of bases not matched to a gene: 3. CDR3 protein: CASSIRTGLNSPLHF. Partial CDR3 DNA: TGTGCCAGTAGTATACGGACAGGGCTTAATTCACCC.

This clone was found many times. Sequencing ends 3 residues short of the CDR3 end; the germline J gene provides the rest. The chain joins TRBV20-1 to TRBJ2-2; perhaps TRBD1 as D (6 bases). The CDR3 length is 16 residues. In germline, CDR1 is DFQATT, CDR2 SNEGSKA (reference sequence). CDR3 residues: CSARDLSAGVDSPLFF. The CDR3 DNA, read in part, is TGCAGTGCTAGAGATTTATCCGCAGGGGTGGATTCACCG.

This clone was seen at least ten times. The sequenced fragment ends 3 residues before the CDR3 boundary, so the rest is inferred from the germline J gene. The chain is built from TRBV7-2 and TRBJ2-3; 9 positions agree with TRBD2. Unmatched junction bases numbered 6, after V lost 4 bases and J lost 4 bases. Per germline, CDR1 SGHTA and CDR2 FQGNSA. The CDR3 covers 15 residues. CDR3 in amino acids: CASSWGGGAPDTQYF. Partial CDR3 DNA: TGTGCCAGCAGCTGGGGCGGGGGGGCCCCAGATACG.

This clone was seen at least ten times. The read falls 3 residues short of the CDR3 end, and the missing part is taken from the germline J gene. The chain carries TRBV20-1 and TRBJ2-5; 11 nucleotides match TRBD2. The germline gives CDR1 DFQATT, CDR2 SNEGSKA (reference sequence). The CDR3 is made up of 17 amino acids. V lost 1 base and J lost 2; bases outside the gene matches: 9. Partial CDR3 DNA: TGCAGTGCTAGAGGGAGAGCGGGACTAGCGGAACAAGAGACC. Its translation is CSARGRAGLAEQET. The whole CDR3 protein reads CSARGRAGLAEQETQYF.

The table lists this clone with many counts. CDR3 bases read: TGCAGTGCTAGAGATCCGAGCGGGAGTGGATCCTACGAG. This translates into CSARDPSGSGSYE. The complete CDR3 sequence is CSARDPSGSGSYEQYF. The chain uses TRBV20-1 and TRBJ2-7; 8 nucleotides match TRBD2. The read finishes 3 residues shy of the CDR3 end, and the germline J gene is used to complete it. The ends lost 0 bases at V and 1 base at J; junction bases unmatched: 8. Germline V gene lookup returns CDR1 DFQATT and CDR2 SNEGSKA (reference sequence). The CDR3 extends over 16 amino acids.

This clone has ten or more counts. The read ends 3 residues before the CDR3 terminus; that terminus is restored from the germline J gene. V and J are TRBV27 and TRBJ2-2; D is unclear. CDR1 is MNHEY, CDR2 SMNVEV, per germline (reference sequence). V gave up 5 bases and J gave up 2 bases, with 3 bases separating them. The CDR3 length is 12 residues. The DNA read from the CDR3 is TGTGCCAGCAGTCCTAACACCGGGGAG. It specifies CASSPNTGE. The entire CDR3 protein reads CASSPNTGELFF.

This clone was observed many times. The CDR3 end is not reached by the read, which stops 3 residues before it; the germline J gene fills it in. This chain uses TRBV20-1 with TRBJ2-1; a possible D gene is TRBD1 (6 bases). Germline V gives CDR1 DFQATT, CDR2 SNEGSKA (reference sequence). The CDR3 is made up of 14 amino acids. Trimming pared 4 bases from V and 3 bases from J, leaving 13 bases between. The chain's CDR3 is CSANAGQRYNEQFF. CDR3 DNA (partial): TGCAGTGCTAACGCCGGACAGCGCTACAATGAG.

This clone showed up many times. From the germline J gene comes the end of the CDR3, since the read stops 3 residues before it. J is TRBJ2-1 and V is TRBV20-1, with 9 positions matching TRBD2. The V gene end was trimmed by 6 bases and the J gene end by 6 bases; junction bases not matched to a gene: 9. CDR1 DFQATT and CDR2 SNEGSKA come from the germline V gene (reference sequence). This CDR3 region has 14 residues. This CDR3 is CSAEGAGGRNEQFF. CDR3 bases read: TGCAGTGCCGAGGGGGCGGGGGGGCGCAATGAG.

This clone is deemed medium-sized. Read coverage stops 3 residues before the CDR3 terminus; the germline J gene supplies the remainder. The rearrangement uses TRBV7-9 and TRBJ2-7; tentatively, D is TRBD2 (5 bases). V lost 2 bases and J 6 bases, leaving 8 bases between the germline ends. CDR3 length: 12 residues. Germline CDR1 and CDR2: SEHNR and FQNEAQ (reference sequence). The CDR3 DNA, read in part, is TGTGCCAGCAGCTTATCGGGGTCCGAG. Amino acids: CASSLSGSE. The CDR3 in its entirety is CASSLSGSEQYF.

The table lists this clone with many counts. The CDR3 goes on 3 residues after the read ends, and that part is filled in from the germline J gene. V gene TRBV19 combines with J gene TRBJ2-7, with 7 bases lining up with TRBD2. The CDR3 is 14 residues long. V was pared by 7 bases and J by 1 base, with 7 bases of the junction left unmatched. Per the germline V gene, CDR1 is LNHDA and CDR2 is SQIVND (reference sequence). CDR3 DNA, as far as it was read: TGTGCCAGTAAGCTCCAGCGGGGTTCCTACGAG. Its protein product is CASKLQRGSYE. The entire CDR3 protein is CASKLQRGSYEQYF.

Turning to this clone: The read terminates 3 residues before the CDR3 end, so the remaining end is supplied by the germline J gene. This rearrangement joins TRBV6-2 or TRBV6-3 to TRBJ1-2; 7 bases fit TRBD1. Germline lookup yields CDR1 MNHEY and CDR2 SVGEGT. There are 14 residues in the CDR3. CDR3 loop: CASSYYRGTVDYTF. The CDR3 DNA, read in part, is TGTGCCAGCAGTTACTACCGCGGGACAGTCGAC.